What follows are 11 T cell receptor beta chains derived from one specimen sequenced in a study of response to subunit inactivated influenza vaccine. Using its own MiXCR run on the RT-PCR reads, TCRdb lists one record per CDR3 protein. The sample carries roughly 760,000 distinct CDR3 sequences, around 20% recorded once. Sequencing used PBMCs from blood, obtained 4 to 6 days after vaccination. All receptors derive from a man aged 45-65 years who received an inactivated influenza vaccine.

This clonotype was seen more than once but under ten times. The chain combines TRBV5-1 with TRBJ1-1; 7 bases are a match to TRBD1. Germline trimming cut 3 bases from V and 11 bases from J; bases unmatched to any gene: 10. This CDR3 has 13 amino acids. Germline assignment: CDR1 SGHRS and CDR2 YFSETQ. The DNA for the CDR3 is TGCGCCAGCAGCTCCACGACAGGGTCGGTGGCTTTCTTT. It specifies CASSSTTGSVAFF.

This chain joins TRBV20-1 and TRBJ2-1; D possibly corresponds to TRBD2 (5 bases). Germline V CDR1 and CDR2: DFQATT, SNEGSKA (reference sequence). The CDR3 consists of 16 residues. V lost 0 bases and J 0 bases, leaving 12 bases between the germline ends. CDR3 region: CSARDLSGVSYNEQFF. The DNA for the CDR3 is TGCAGTGCTAGAGATCTAAGCGGAGTCTCCTACAATGAGCAGTTCTTC.

The chain links TRBV12-3 or TRBV12-4 to TRBJ2-3; 8 nucleotides match TRBD2. This CDR3 region has 12 residues. After removal of 5 bases from V and 12 bases from J, the junction contained 7 bases not matched to a gene. The CDR3, as DNA: TGTGCCAGCAGTCCTCCGGCGGGGGGCCAGTATTTT. Residues: CASSPPAGGQYF.

This clonotype was detected a few times. This chain uses TRBV4-3 with TRBJ1-3; the D is unclear. This CDR3 has 16 residues. V was clipped by 0 bases and J by 0 bases, with 9 bases between them. In germline, CDR1 is LGHNA, CDR2 YSLEER. For the CDR3, the DNA is TGCGCCAGCAGCCAAGATACGTCAAGCTCTGGAAACACCATATATTTT. This codes for CASSQDTSSSGNTIYF.

This clonotype was seen just once. The rearrangement joins TRBV7-2 to TRBJ2-3; D is ambiguous. The germline V and J ends were trimmed by 0 bases and 0 bases, with 10 bases remaining between them. The CDR3 has 16 residues. Germline assignment: CDR1 SGHTA and CDR2 FQGNSA. The CDR3 region is CASSLAPASSTDTQYF. The DNA of the CDR3 is TGTGCCAGCAGCTTAGCGCCGGCCTCTAGCACAGATACGCAGTATTTT.

The chain has TRBV12-3 or TRBV12-4 and TRBJ1-5; D might be TRBD1 (6 bases). V was pared by 3 bases and J by 0 bases, with 9 bases between. This CDR3 has 15 residues. The CDR3 loop is CASSFGGASNQPQHF. DNA for the CDR3: TGTGCCAGCAGTTTTGGGGGGGCTAGCAATCAGCCCCAGCATTTT.

This clonotype came up once. This chain joins TRBV7-8 and TRBJ1-5; D ambiguous. V was cut by 5 bases and J by 1 base, with 9 bases left in between. The CDR3 has 14 amino acids. Per the germline V gene, CDR1 is SGHVS and CDR2 is FQNEAQ. The CDR3 sequence is CASSLTESNQPQHF. The CDR3 DNA is TGTGCCAGCAGCCTCACAGAGAGCAATCAGCCCCAGCATTTT.

The chain combines TRBV7-8 with TRBJ1-2, with a possible D match to TRBD1 (5 bases). Germline assignment: CDR1 SGHVS and CDR2 FQNEAQ. The CDR3 runs to 20 residues. The V gene lost 5 bases and the J gene lost 4 bases, with 32 bases spanning the gap. The CDR3 DNA is TGTGCCAGCAGCCCGGGGGTTCCAGGGATGGAGGTATATCCTAGCTATGGCTACACCTTC. Amino acid sequence: CASSPGVPGMEVYPSYGYTF.

The chain couples TRBV12-3 or TRBV12-4 to TRBJ2-3, with D unclear. The CDR3 is made up of 12 amino acids. Between the trimmed V and J ends, which lost 6 bases and 5 bases, there was a span of 9 bases. As DNA, the CDR3 is TGTGCCAGCAGCCGGAGTCTAGATACGCAGTATTTT. Translated: CASSRSLDTQYF.

The chain carries TRBV24-1 and TRBJ2-3; D perhaps matches TRBD1 (5 bases). The CDR3 totals 14 residues. Deletions cut 3 bases from V and 4 bases from J, with 10 bases between. Germline V gene lookup returns CDR1 KGHDR and CDR2 SFDVKD. CDR3 sequence reads: CATSDASGPDTQYF. CDR3 nucleotide sequence: TGTGCCACCAGTGATGCTTCAGGGCCAGATACGCAGTATTTT.

This chain connects TRBV27 to TRBJ1-1; D is unresolved. Per the germline V gene, CDR1 is MNHEY and CDR2 is SMNVEV (reference sequence). This CDR3 comprises 14 residues. Trimming stripped 5 bases from V and 4 bases from J, with 14 bases between. This CDR3 is CASSLQTSGTEAFF. Here the CDR3 DNA reads TGTGCCAGCAGTCTACAGACATCCGGCACTGAAGCTTTCTTT.